The rows below give T cell receptor beta chains drawn from one sample of a study of T cells in Graves' hyperthyroidism and ophthalmopathy. MiXCR was run by TCRdb on the multiplex PCR reads, yielding one entry per CDR3 protein. This sample carries fewer than 650,000 distinct CDR3 sequences, approximately 15% of them seen once, and the ten largest clones take more than 11%. The sample was blood. These receptors originate from a middle-aged woman with Graves' hyperthyroidism. Both conserved end residues are part of each CDR3. The D gene is left open where the match is weak. Expanded clones are given a class, and other clones once, few, many or no size at all.

j_gene: TRBJ1-4
v_gene: TRBV19
d_gene: .
abundance: few
CDR3aa: CASNRGAINEKLFF
CDR3nt: TGTGCCAGTAACCGGGGAGCAATTAATGAAAAACTGTTTTTT

j_gene: TRBJ2-1
v_gene: TRBV20-1
d_gene: TRBD2
abundance: .
CDR3aa: CSARDRSMVAGNYNEQFF
CDR3nt: TGCAGTGCTAGAGATCGATCGATGGTAGCGGGAAATTACAATGAGCAGTTCTTC

j_gene: TRBJ2-7
v_gene: TRBV10-3
d_gene: TRBD1
abundance: .
CDR3aa: CAISDMEGQGRYEQYF
CDR3nt: TGTGCCATCAGTGACATGGAGGGACAGGGGAGGTACGAGCAGTACTTC

j_gene: TRBJ2-7
v_gene: TRBV6-2/TRBV6-3
d_gene: .
abundance: many
CDR3aa: CASSYLLPNSYEQYF
CDR3nt: TGTGCCAGCAGTTACTTGTTGCCTAACTCCTACGAGCAGTACTTC

j_gene: TRBJ2-5
v_gene: TRBV4-2
d_gene: TRBD2
abundance: .
CDR3aa: CASIARGGRPDQRGTQYF
CDR3nt: TGTGCCAGCATCGCGCGGGGGGGTAGACCCGACCAGAGGGGGACCCAGTACTTC

j_gene: TRBJ2-7
v_gene: TRBV20-1
d_gene: .
abundance: many
CDR3aa: CSAGKAGLDEQYF
CDR3nt: TGCAGTGCAGGGAAGGCAGGGTTGGACGAGCAGTACTTC

j_gene: TRBJ1-1
v_gene: TRBV10-2
d_gene: .
abundance: many
CDR3aa: CATRETGKVTEAFF
CDR3nt: TGCGCCACCCGTGAAACAGGGAAGGTTACTGAAGCTTTCTTT

j_gene: TRBJ2-7
v_gene: TRBV30
d_gene: .
abundance: many
CDR3aa: CAWSVGRSYEQYF
CDR3nt: TGTGCCTGGAGTGTCGGTCGCTCCTACGAGCAGTACTTC

j_gene: TRBJ2-2
v_gene: TRBV27
d_gene: TRBD1
abundance: .
CDR3aa: CASSPLQGYGELFF
CDR3nt: TGTGCCAGCAGTCCACTACAGGGGTACGGGGAGCTGTTTTTT

j_gene: TRBJ2-3
v_gene: TRBV30
d_gene: TRBD2
abundance: many
CDR3aa: CAWSELAGDSGTDTQYF
CDR3nt: TGTGCCTGGAGTGAACTAGCGGGAGATTCGGGCACAGATACGCAGTATTTT

j_gene: TRBJ2-3
v_gene: TRBV19
d_gene: .
abundance: few
CDR3aa: CASSIHSAADTQYF
CDR3nt: TGTGCCAGTAGTATTCATAGCGCCGCAGATACGCAGTATTTT

j_gene: TRBJ2-3
v_gene: TRBV27
d_gene: TRBD2
abundance: many
CDR3aa: CASSSLAGGGADTQYF
CDR3nt: TGTGCCAGCAGTTCACTAGCGGGAGGGGGGGCAGATACGCAGTATTTT

j_gene: TRBJ2-4
v_gene: TRBV19
d_gene: .
abundance: few
CDR3aa: CASKAGSQTGPKNIQYF
CDR3nt: TGTGCCAGTAAGGCGGGAAGCCAGACCGGACCCAAAAACATTCAGTACTTC

j_gene: TRBJ2-3
v_gene: TRBV28
d_gene: .
abundance: many
CDR3aa: CASSLWGIEGDTQYF
CDR3nt: TGTGCCAGCAGTTTATGGGGGATAGAGGGAGATACGCAGTATTTT

j_gene: TRBJ2-7
v_gene: TRBV7-9
d_gene: .
abundance: .
CDR3aa: CASSPRGSTYGQYF
CDR3nt: TGTGCCAGCAGCCCCCGGGGGTCCACCTACGGGCAGTACTTC

j_gene: TRBJ2-2
v_gene: TRBV7-2
d_gene: .
abundance: few
CDR3aa: CASKIGAGELFF
CDR3nt: TGTGCCAGCAAGATCGGGGCCGGGGAGCTGTTTTTT

j_gene: TRBJ1-3
v_gene: TRBV6-9
d_gene: .
abundance: .
CDR3aa: CASSLTESSGNTIYF
CDR3nt: TGTGCCAGCAGTTTGACCGAGAGCTCTGGAAACACCATATATTTT

j_gene: TRBJ2-5
v_gene: TRBV18
d_gene: .
abundance: many
CDR3aa: CASSLDRFQETQYF
CDR3nt: TGTGCCAGCTCACTCGACAGATTTCAAGAGACCCAGTACTTC

j_gene: TRBJ2-3
v_gene: TRBV5-1
d_gene: .
abundance: few
CDR3aa: CASRSAGQDTQYF
CDR3nt: TGCGCCAGCAGGTCGGCGGGGCAAGATACGCAGTATTTT

j_gene: TRBJ2-1
v_gene: TRBV18
d_gene: TRBD2
abundance: many
CDR3aa: CASSVAGEVRNEQFF
CDR3nt: TGTGCCAGCTCAGTAGCGGGGGAGGTCCGGAATGAGCAGTTCTTC

j_gene: TRBJ1-1
v_gene: TRBV28
d_gene: TRBD1
abundance: .
CDR3aa: CASSNSGTGGTEAFF
CDR3nt: TGTGCCAGCAGTAACAGTGGGACAGGGGGCACTGAAGCTTTCTTT

j_gene: TRBJ2-7
v_gene: TRBV6-8
d_gene: TRBD2
abundance: .
CDR3aa: CASSYLKIHPGTSGSYEQYF
CDR3nt: TGTGCCAGCAGTTACTTAAAGATACATCCCGGGACTAGCGGGAGCTACGAGCAGTACTTC

j_gene: TRBJ1-4
v_gene: TRBV5-1
d_gene: .
abundance: .
CDR3aa: CASSNRESGKLFF
CDR3nt: TGCGCCAGCAGCAACCGGGAAAGCGGAAAACTGTTTTTT

j_gene: TRBJ2-7
v_gene: TRBV28
d_gene: TRBD2
abundance: many
CDR3aa: CASSLVGGRDYEQYF
CDR3nt: TGTGCCAGCAGTCTGGTTGGGGGGAGGGACTACGAGCAGTACTTC

j_gene: TRBJ2-2
v_gene: TRBV9
d_gene: .
abundance: few
CDR3aa: CASSAPLGEGELFF
CDR3nt: TGTGCCAGCAGCGCCCCGCTAGGGGAGGGGGAGCTGTTTTTT

j_gene: TRBJ1-2
v_gene: TRBV18
d_gene: .
abundance: many
CDR3aa: CASSRENYGYTF
CDR3nt: TGTGCCAGCTCACGGGAGAACTATGGCTACACCTTC

j_gene: TRBJ2-5
v_gene: TRBV20-1
d_gene: TRBD2
abundance: .
CDR3aa: CSARVGLAGGPGVQETQYF
CDR3nt: TGCAGTGCTAGAGTGGGACTAGCGGGAGGGCCGGGGGTACAAGAGACCCAGTACTTC

j_gene: TRBJ2-3
v_gene: TRBV20-1
d_gene: .
abundance: many
CDR3aa: CSARDPVGSTDTQYF
CDR3nt: TGCAGTGCTAGAGATCCTGTCGGTAGCACAGATACGCAGTATTTT

j_gene: TRBJ2-1
v_gene: TRBV7-8
d_gene: .
abundance: .
CDR3aa: CASSLEVTYYNEQFF
CDR3nt: TGTGCCAGCAGCTTAGAAGTCACATATTACAATGAGCAGTTCTTC

j_gene: TRBJ2-7
v_gene: TRBV4-2
d_gene: TRBD2
abundance: few
CDR3aa: CASSQDSILAAGYEQYF
CDR3nt: TGTGCCAGCAGCCAAGATTCCATTCTAGCGGCGGGCTACGAGCAGTACTTC

j_gene: TRBJ2-1
v_gene: TRBV4-2
d_gene: .
abundance: .
CDR3aa: CASSQGPDYNNEQFF
CDR3nt: TGTGCCAGCAGCCAAGGTCCAGACTACAACAATGAGCAGTTCTTC

j_gene: TRBJ2-5
v_gene: TRBV27
d_gene: TRBD2
abundance: once
CDR3aa: CASRRTSGSQTQYF
CDR3nt: TGTGCCAGCCGGAGGACTAGCGGGAGCCAGACCCAGTACTTC

j_gene: TRBJ2-2
v_gene: TRBV18
d_gene: .
abundance: .
CDR3aa: CASSPPARGYGELFF
CDR3nt: TGTGCCAGCTCACCACCGGCCAGGGGTTATGGGGAGCTGTTTTTT